This TCR beta chain was sequenced in a study of shared clonotypes between healthy human individuals. The CDR3 runs 15 residues. V dropped 1 base and J dropped 8; count of bases not matched to a gene: 5. Germline-derived CDR1 and CDR2 are MDHEN and SYDVKM. The protocol was immunoSEQ multiplex PCR, while the TCRdb copy is restricted to in-frame clones and leaves out a portion. This table has 2 million to 2.5 million clones, about nine tenths appearing once. The clonotype originates from a man between 18 and 29 years old in good health. Some clones in this sample may be carry-over from other donors' samples. Sample: naive CD4+ T cells from PBMCs. Indicated subset: CD45RA+ positively selected. The chain links TRBV28 to TRBJ2-1; 10 nucleotides match TRBD1. CDR3 protein: CASSLFGTGVHEQFF. The CDR3, as DNA: TGTGCCAGCAGTTTATTTGGGACAGGGGTACATGAGCAGTTCTTC. The whole variable domain, filled in from reference TRBV28 and TRBJ2-1, reads DVKVTQSSRYLVKRTGEKVFLECVQDMDHENMFWYRQDPGLGLRLIYFSYDVKMKEKGDIPEGYSVSREKKERFSLILESASTNQTSMYLCASSLFGTGVHEQFFGPGTRLTVL.